These 18 T cell receptor beta chains were all obtained from the same sample, sequenced in a study of blood T cell repertoires in COVID-19. Sequencing was performed with immunoSEQ multiplex PCR; in TCRdb, only in-frame clones are kept and a portion is missing. Here the sample spans a few hundred thousand clones, about 88% being singletons. Sequencing was carried out using PBMCs or T cells enriched from blood (not recorded which). These receptors came from a woman in her 30s who had recovered from COVID-19.

Comments on this clone: In the same sample, other DNA sequences code for this CDR3. J is TRBJ1-1 and V is TRBV6-5; D uncertain. Trimming took off 0 bases at V and 8 bases at J, with 7 bases between the two ends. Germline V CDR1 and CDR2: MNHEY, SVGAGI. The CDR3 is 12 amino acids. The CDR3 DNA reads TGTGCCAGCAGTTACTCGGCGGGAGAAGCTTTCTTT. Encoded protein: CASSYSAGEAFF.

The chain joins TRBV5-1 to TRBJ1-2; no reliable D call. The CDR3 loop spans 14 amino acids. Germline-derived CDR1 and CDR2 are SGHRS and YFSETQ. V was trimmed by 5 bases and J by 4 bases, leaving 15 bases between them. The CDR3 here is CASRTTDWGYGYTF. DNA of the CDR3: TGCGCCAGCAGAACGACGGACTGGGGCTATGGCTACACCTTC.

The chain joins TRBV18 to TRBJ2-1; D is possibly TRBD1 (6 bases). CDR3 size: 18 residues. Trimming cost V 4 bases and J 7 bases, with 26 bases left between them. CDR1 is KGHSH and CDR2 is LQKENI in the germline V gene. The CDR3: CASSRLRPGRGDQNEQFF. The CDR3 DNA follows: TGTGCCAGCTCACGACTCCGACCGGGCAGGGGAGATCAGAATGAGCAGTTCTTC.

This clone was seen only once. The chain uses TRBV18 and TRBJ2-2, with 7 bases aligning to TRBD2. V shed 6 bases, J shed 4 bases, and the junction held 8 bases outside the gene matches. The CDR3 is 15 residues long. Germline lookup yields CDR1 KGHSH and CDR2 LQKENI. As DNA, the CDR3 is TGTGCCAGCTCCATCCAGGGAGGGAGCACCGGGGAGCTGTTTTTT. It codes for CASSIQGGSTGELFF. Full variable domain (rest looked up from reference TRBV18 and TRBJ2-2): NAGVMQNPRHLVRRRGQEARLRCSPMKGHSHVYWYRQLPEEGLKFMVYLQKENIIDESGMPKERFSAEFPKEGPSILRIQQVVRGDSAAYFCASSIQGGSTGELFFGEGSRLTVL.

In its sample, this clone was seen once. The chain uses TRBV27 and TRBJ1-4; 7 bases match TRBD1. The CDR3 runs 14 residues. Losses at the gene ends were 4 bases for V and 8 bases for J; bases not matched to a gene: 7. CDR1 MNHEY and CDR2 SMNVEV come from the germline V gene (reference sequence). The CDR3, as DNA: TGTGCCAGCAGTTCTTGGGACAGTCGAGAAAAACTGTTTTTT. It encodes CASSSWDSREKLFF. Using reference TRBV27 and TRBJ1-4 for the parts outside the CDR3, the full variable domain is EAQVTQNPRYLITVTGKKLTVTCSQNMNHEYMSWYRQDPGLGLRQIYYSMNVEVTDKGDVPEGYKVSRKEKRNFPLILESPSPNQTSLYFCASSSWDSREKLFFGSGTQLSVL.

The rearrangement joins TRBV2 to TRBJ2-1; 12 positions agree with TRBD2. There are 14 residues in the CDR3. The V segment lost 8 bases and the J segment 6 bases; nucleotides outside the gene matches: 5. The germline V gene has CDR1 SNHLY and CDR2 FYNNEI. The CDR3 nucleotides read TGTGCCAGCTTACTAGCGGGGGGAATCAATGAGCAGTTCTTC. It yields the protein CASLLAGGINEQFF. The entire variable domain, with the rest obtained from reference TRBV2 and TRBJ2-1, is as follows: EPEVTQTPSHQVTQMGQEVILRCVPISNHLYFYWYRQILGQKVEFLVSFYNNEISEKSEIFDDQFSVERPDGSNFTLKIRSTKLEDSAMYFCASLLAGGINEQFFGPGTRLTVL.

The chain employs TRBV20-1 and TRBJ1-2; weak D call: TRBD1 (5 bases). In germline, CDR1 is DFQATT, CDR2 SNEGSKA (reference sequence). Trimming took 3 bases from V and 8 from J, leaving 19 bases between them. There are 14 residues in the CDR3. This CDR3 reads CSASRRARDGGYTF. The DNA for the CDR3 is TGCAGTGCTAGTCGCCGGGCCAGGGATGGAGGCTACACCTTC.

This chain connects TRBV6-5 to TRBJ1-1; D remains ambiguous. Trimming shortened V by 5 bases and J by 5 bases, and 9 bases separated the two germline ends. The CDR3 runs to 12 residues. Germline loops: CDR1 MNHEY, CDR2 SVGAGI. CDR3 loop: CASSIGGTEAFF. CDR3 DNA sequence: TGTGCCAGCAGTATCGGCGGGACTGAAGCTTTCTTT.

The gene calls are TRBV28 and TRBJ1-3; no clear D gene. From germline, CDR1 is MDHEN and CDR2 SYDVKM. Trimming removed 8 bases at V and 8 bases at J, with 7 bases between. The CDR3 runs to 10 residues. The CDR3 loop reads CASGGYTIYF. In DNA form, the CDR3 reads TGTGCCAGCGGAGGATACACCATATATTTT.

CDR3 coding DNA: TGTGCCAGCAGCCAGGGGCAGGGGGCAGGTGGGGCCAACGTCCTGACTTTC. Protein product: CASSQGQGAGGANVLTF. The chain carries TRBV4-2 and TRBJ2-6; TRBD1 matches at 8 bases. Per germline, CDR1 LGHNA and CDR2 YNFKEQ. V shed 3 bases and J 3 bases; nucleotides not matched to a gene: 7. CDR3 length: 17 residues.

This clone was seen just once. The V call is TRBV28, the J call TRBJ2-7, with 8 bases matching TRBD2. CDR1 and CDR2 (germline): MDHEN, SYDVKM. Unmatched junction bases numbered 4, after V lost 4 bases and J lost 2 bases. The CDR3 spans 14 residues. CDR3 sequence reads: CASSSGGGTYEQYF. In DNA form, the CDR3 reads TGTGCCAGCAGTTCCGGGGGGGGAACCTACGAGCAGTACTTC.

This clone was recorded only once. V is TRBV5-5 and J is TRBJ1-2, with 11 nucleotides matching TRBD1. V shed 0 bases, J shed 8 bases, and the junction held 9 bases outside the gene matches. Germline V gives CDR1 SGHKS, CDR2 YYEKEE (reference sequence). This CDR3 spans 16 amino acids. The CDR3 bases are TGTGCCAGCAGCTTGGGAGGACAGGGGGCGGGCGGCGGCTACACCTTC. It is translated as CASSLGGQGAGGGYTF.

The chain uses TRBV19 and TRBJ2-3; D is possibly TRBD2 (5 bases). The V gene lost 4 bases and the J gene lost 5 bases, with 10 bases spanning the gap. The CDR3 extends over 13 amino acids. CDR1 is LNHDA and CDR2 is SQIVND in the germline V gene (reference sequence). DNA for the CDR3: TGTGCCAGTAGTACAGTCGGAGGAGATACGCAGTATTTT. Amino acids: CASSTVGGDTQYF.

With regard to this clone: Other DNA variants within this sample encode the same CDR3. The CDR3 region has the DNA TGTGCCAGCAGCTTGGGACAGGGGGGCCTGGAGCAGTACTTC. It codes for CASSLGQGGLEQYF. This chain links TRBV7-2 with TRBJ2-7; 11 nucleotides align to TRBD1. The CDR3 contains 14 residues. The V segment lost 3 bases and the J segment 7 bases; nucleotides outside the gene matches: 5. Germline-derived CDR1 and CDR2 are SGHTA and FQGNSA.

This rearrangement joins TRBV2 to TRBJ1-3; a weak D match, TRBD1 (6 bases). Germline V lookup: CDR1 SNHLY, CDR2 FYNNEI. With 4 bases removed from V and 7 bases from J, the gap between germline ends came to 17 bases. This CDR3 is built from 15 residues. The CDR3 region is CASSVDRTADNTIYF. The DNA of the CDR3 is TGTGCCAGCAGTGTCGACAGGACTGCGGACAACACCATATATTTT.

This rearrangement joins TRBV18 to TRBJ1-2; 7 nucleotides align to TRBD1. CDR3 size: 14 residues. The J segment lost 6 bases and the V segment lost 6 bases, leaving 10 bases of the junction unmatched. Germline CDR1 KGHSH, CDR2 LQKENI. The CDR3 DNA reads TGTGCCAGCTCGTCGAACACGGGGACAGATGGCTACACCTTC. It codes for CASSSNTGTDGYTF.

This clone was observed a few times. The chain employs TRBV6-6 and TRBJ1-6, with a tentative D call TRBD1 (6 bases). Per germline, CDR1 MNHNY and CDR2 SVGAGI (reference sequence). V was shortened by 5 bases and J by 0 bases, with 14 bases between the two germline ends. This CDR3 is built from 17 residues. The CDR3 here is CASSPSAGDSYNSPLHF. CDR3 DNA: TGTGCCAGCAGTCCATCGGCAGGGGACTCCTATAATTCACCCCTCCACTTT.

The chain has TRBV19 and TRBJ2-7, with a tentative D call TRBD1 (6 bases). CDR1 is LNHDA, CDR2 SQIVND, per germline (reference sequence). Trimming took off 6 bases at V and 3 bases at J, with 9 bases between the two ends. The CDR3 has 12 amino acids. The CDR3 loop is CASRGADYEQYF. CDR3 DNA sequence: TGTGCCAGTAGGGGGGCGGACTACGAGCAGTACTTC.